A selection of T cell receptor beta chains follows, all from one sample in a study of blood T cells in healthy people across ages. From the 5' RACE reads, TCRdb called clonotypes with MiXCR, one entry per CDR3 protein. The data show about 680,000 distinct CDR3 sequences, roughly 50% seen once. The specimen sequenced was blood. These receptors were taken from a woman in her sixties in good health. Each CDR3 is given with its conserved first and last residue. The D gene is left open where the match is weak. Where a row states a size, it is once, few, many or the class of an expanded clone; other rows omit it.

CDR3 protein	CDR3 DNA	clone size	V gene	J gene	D gene
CASSPRPKLTNTGELFF	TGTGCCAGCAGCCCCCGCCCTAAGCTGACAAACACCGGGGAGCTGTTTTTT	.	TRBV27	TRBJ2-2	.
CASSGADASEQYF	TGTGCCAGCAGCGGAGCGGATGCGAGCGAGCAGTACTTC	.	TRBV9	TRBJ2-7	.
CSAGDNKVNEQFF	TGCAGTGCTGGGGACAATAAGGTGAACGAGCAGTTCTTC	.	TRBV20-1	TRBJ2-1	.
CASSLALWGTNQPQHF	TGTGCCAGCAGCTTAGCGCTTTGGGGGACCAATCAGCCCCAGCATTTT	.	TRBV7-2	TRBJ1-5	.
CASSLLGGRNTEAFF	TGTGCCAGCAGCTTACTGGGGGGACGGAACACTGAAGCTTTCTTT	.	TRBV7-3	TRBJ1-1	.
CASSDGARNTEAFF	TGCGCCAGCAGCGACGGGGCCAGGAACACTGAAGCTTTCTTT	.	TRBV5-1	TRBJ1-1	.
CASSPNPEVYGYTF	TGTGCCAGCTCACCAAACCCAGAGGTTTATGGCTACACCTTC	few	TRBV18	TRBJ1-2	.
CASSPPGTGTHGYTF	TGCGCCAGCAGCCCTCCCGGGACAGGAACTCACGGCTACACCTTC	.	TRBV5-1	TRBJ1-2	TRBD1
CSARDLLTGGGGYTF	TGCAGTGCTAGAGATTTGTTGACCGGGGGCGGCGGCTACACCTTC	.	TRBV20-1	TRBJ1-2	.
CSAQGSGLQETQYF	TGCAGTGCTCAGGGCAGCGGGCTACAAGAGACCCAGTACTTC	.	TRBV20-1	TRBJ2-5	.
CSPHGGEETQYF	TGCAGCCCTCATGGAGGGGAAGAGACCCAGTACTTC	.	TRBV29-1	TRBJ2-5	.
CASSESGVLYNEQFF	TGTGCCAGCAGTGAAAGTGGGGTCCTATACAATGAGCAGTTCTTC	.	TRBV2	TRBJ2-1	.
CSAIQRERGYEQYF	TGCAGTGCTATCCAGCGGGAGAGAGGCTACGAGCAGTACTTC	.	TRBV20-1	TRBJ2-7	TRBD2
CASSLTTLRTEEDTQYF	TGCGCCAGCAGCTTGACCACCCTTAGGACAGAAGAAGATACGCAGTATTTT	.	TRBV5-1	TRBJ2-3	.
CASKQGTGFTF	TGTGCCAGCAAACAAGGAACAGGGTTCACCTTC	few	TRBV27	TRBJ1-2	.
CASSRGLRTGMIYEQYF	TGTGCCAGCAGCCGAGGCTTGAGGACAGGGATGATCTACGAGCAGTACTTC	.	TRBV28	TRBJ2-7	TRBD1
CASSLWAGDHEQYF	TGCGCCAGCAGCTTGTGGGCAGGGGATCATGAGCAGTACTTC	many	TRBV5-1	TRBJ2-7	.
CASSFESQETQYF	TGCGCCAGCAGCTTTGAGAGCCAAGAGACCCAGTACTTC	.	TRBV5-1	TRBJ2-5	.
CASSPLGLAGKNNEQFF	TGTGCCAGCAGTCCTCTAGGACTAGCGGGGAAAAACAATGAGCAGTTCTTC	.	TRBV27	TRBJ2-1	TRBD2
CAGSLSHRQGSTNEKLFF	TGTGCCGGCAGTCTATCCCACCGACAGGGATCAACCAATGAAAAACTGTTTTTT	once	TRBV27	TRBJ1-4	TRBD1
CSARGATGTGCEQYF	TGCAGTGCTAGAGGCGCAACCGGGACAGGGTGTGAGCAGTACTTC	.	TRBV20-1	TRBJ2-4	TRBD1
CASSRRIVGTQETQYF	TGTGCCAGCAGCCGTAGAATAGTGGGGACCCAAGAGACCCAGTACTTC	.	TRBV7-2	TRBJ2-5	.
CASSSGSGYNSPLHF	TGTGCCAGCAGCTCTGGATCCGGCTATAATTCACCCCTCCACTTT	.	TRBV7-3	TRBJ1-6	.
CASTRTNDYGYTF	TGTGCCAGTACCCGGACGAACGACTATGGCTACACCTTC	.	TRBV19	TRBJ1-2	.
CASSLVGRGQETQYF	TGTGCCAGCAGCTTAGTGGGCAGGGGGCAAGAGACCCAGTACTTC	few	TRBV7-9	TRBJ2-5	TRBD1
CASALGRADQETQYF	TGTGCCAGCGCCCTAGGTCGGGCAGACCAAGAGACCCAGTACTTC	once	TRBV27	TRBJ2-5	.
CASSPTEYEQYF	TGTGCCAGCTCACCCACGGAGTACGAGCAGTACTTC	few	TRBV18	TRBJ2-7	.
CASSVGLAEMDQFF	TGTGCCAGCAGCGTAGGACTAGCGGAGATGGACCAGTTCTTC	few	TRBV9	TRBJ2-1	TRBD2
CASSLAQVNSPLHF	TGTGCCAGCAGCTTAGCACAGGTTAATTCACCCCTCCACTTT	.	TRBV7-9	TRBJ1-6	.
CSGEGSVNEQFF	TGCAGTGGTGAGGGGTCGGTCAATGAGCAGTTCTTC	few	TRBV20-1	TRBJ2-1	.
CALSGTGYEQYF	TGTGCCCTCTCCGGTACAGGATACGAGCAGTACTTC	many	TRBV10-3	TRBJ2-7	.
CASKLSGANVLTF	TGCGCCAGCAAGCTCTCCGGGGCCAACGTCCTGACTTTC	.	TRBV5-1	TRBJ2-6	.
CAGSLGQGSYEQYF	TGTGCCGGCAGCTTAGGACAGGGGTCCTACGAGCAGTACTTC	.	TRBV7-9	TRBJ2-7	TRBD1